This T cell receptor beta chain was obtained from a study of blood T cell repertoires in COVID-19. For the study at large: Donors in the United States, Italy and Spain gave samples during acute or convalescent COVID-19. PBMCs, B-cell-depleted T cells, or T cells were the source of the cDNA or gDNA that made up the material.

Assay used: immunoSEQ multiplex PCR; TCRdb lists only in-frame clones, some missing. The sample contains under 200,000 clones, approximately 90% of which appear only once. The ends were cut back, 4 bases at V and 0 bases at J, with 12 bases in the middle. Germline loops: CDR1 LGHNA, CDR2 YNFKEQ. The CDR3 totals 16 residues. The sample was PBMCs or T cells enriched from blood (not recorded which). This chain connects TRBV4-2 to TRBJ1-4; D ambiguous. The receptor's source is a woman aged 45 to 65 who had recovered from COVID-19. As DNA, the CDR3 is TGTGCCAGCAGCCCCGCTCACGGTGCAACTAATGAAAAACTGTTTTTT. Translated: CASSPAHGATNEKLFF.